The rows below give T cell receptor beta chains drawn from one sample of a study of CDR3 diversity in severe acne. TCRdb recomputed calls from the PCR reads with MiXCR, one row per CDR3 protein. The sample shows more than 70,000 distinct CDR3 sequences, about 50% of them seen only once. The specimen was blood. The receptors originated from a male donor in good health, serving as a control. Each CDR3 is given with its conserved first and last residue. The D gene is left open where the match is weak. Clone sizes are given selectively: once, few, many, or a class where the clone is expanded.

D gene	V gene	clone size	J gene	CDR3 DNA	CDR3 protein
-	TRBV19	many	TRBJ1-3	TGTGCCAGTACCCGGCGGCAACTTCTCTCTGGAAACACCATATATTTT	CASTRRQLLSGNTIYF
TRBD1	TRBV6-1	many	TRBJ1-3	TGTGCCACCAGTCCGGGACAGCTAGGAAACACCATATATTTT	CATSPGQLGNTIYF
-	TRBV5-1	-	TRBJ2-7	TGCGCCAGCAGCTTGTCAGTTACCTACGAGCAGTACTTC	CASSLSVTYEQYF
-	TRBV30	-	TRBJ2-7	TGTGCCTGGAATAGGGAGTACGAGCAGTACTTC	CAWNREYEQYF
-	TRBV5-5	-	TRBJ2-7	TGCGCCAGCGCCGTGTCGACCCCGGGCTACGAGCAGTACTTC	CASAVSTPGYEQYF
-	TRBV19	-	TRBJ1-1	TGTGCCAGCAGGGCGTTCGTTATCGAGAACACTGAAGCTTTCTTT	CASRAFVIENTEAFF
TRBD1	TRBV7-2	few	TRBJ2-5	TGTGCCAGCAGCCCCGGGACAGGGGCGACCCTGGTTGGGAATCAGCCCCAGTACTTC	CASSPGTGATLVGNQPQYF
-	TRBV6-5	-	TRBJ1-1	TGTGCCACCGTCGACAACCCTCGTATGGGCACTGAAGCTTTCTTT	CATVDNPRMGTEAFF
TRBD2	TRBV25-1	-	TRBJ2-3	TGTGCCAGCAGTGCTACTAGCGGCACAGATACGCAGTATTTT	CASSATSGTDTQYF
TRBD1	TRBV20-1	-	TRBJ1-6	TGCAGTGCTACCGGGACAGCCAATTCACCCCTCCACTTT	CSATGTANSPLHF